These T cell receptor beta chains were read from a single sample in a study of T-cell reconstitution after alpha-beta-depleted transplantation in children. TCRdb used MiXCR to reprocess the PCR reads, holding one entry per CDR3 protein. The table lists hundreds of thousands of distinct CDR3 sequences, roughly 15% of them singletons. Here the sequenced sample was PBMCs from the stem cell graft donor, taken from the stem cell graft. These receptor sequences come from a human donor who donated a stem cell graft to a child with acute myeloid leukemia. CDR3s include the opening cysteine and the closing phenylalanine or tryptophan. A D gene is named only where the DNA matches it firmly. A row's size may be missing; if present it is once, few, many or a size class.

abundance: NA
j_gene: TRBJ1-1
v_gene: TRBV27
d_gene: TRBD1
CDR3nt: TGTGCCAGCAGCTCCCTCGCCGACAGGGGCCAAATGAACACTGAAGCTTTCTTT
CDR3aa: CASSSLADRGQMNTEAFF

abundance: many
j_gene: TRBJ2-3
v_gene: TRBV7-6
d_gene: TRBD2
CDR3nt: TGTGCCAGCAGCTTGGCTAGCGGGGGCCGGAGAGCAGATACGCAGTATTTT
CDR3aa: CASSLASGGRRADTQYF

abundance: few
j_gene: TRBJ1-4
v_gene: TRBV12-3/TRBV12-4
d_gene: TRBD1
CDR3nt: TGTGCCAGCAATTCCGGGACAGGGAATGAAAAACTGTTTTTT
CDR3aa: CASNSGTGNEKLFF

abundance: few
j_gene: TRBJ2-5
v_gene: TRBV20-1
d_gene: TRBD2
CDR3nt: TGCAGTGCTAGTCTAGCGGGGGCCTTACAAGAGACCCAGTACTTC
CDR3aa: CSASLAGALQETQYF

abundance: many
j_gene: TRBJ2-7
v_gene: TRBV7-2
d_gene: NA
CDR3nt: TGTGCCAGCAGCTTGTCCGGGGAACCCTACGAGCAGTACTTC
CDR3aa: CASSLSGEPYEQYF

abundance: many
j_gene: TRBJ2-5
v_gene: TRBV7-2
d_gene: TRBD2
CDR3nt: TGTGCCAGCAGCTTTACTAGCGGGGCGTGGGAGACCCAGTACTTC
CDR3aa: CASSFTSGAWETQYF

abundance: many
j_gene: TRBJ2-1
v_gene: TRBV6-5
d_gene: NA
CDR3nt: TGTGCCAGCAGTTTCCGGCCGGGACCGAGCTCCTACAATGAGCAGTTCTTC
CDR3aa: CASSFRPGPSSYNEQFF

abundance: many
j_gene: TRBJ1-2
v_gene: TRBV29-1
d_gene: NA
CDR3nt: TGCAGCCCTGGGGGGAAGAGCTATGGCTACACCTTC
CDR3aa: CSPGGKSYGYTF

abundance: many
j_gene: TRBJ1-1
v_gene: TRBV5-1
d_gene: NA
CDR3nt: TGCGCCAGCAGCTCTTCCTACACTGAAGCTTTCTTT
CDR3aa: CASSSSYTEAFF

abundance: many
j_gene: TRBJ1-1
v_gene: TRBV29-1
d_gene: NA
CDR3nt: TGCAGCGTTGAAGCCGCAGCTAACACTGAAGCTTTCTTT
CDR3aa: CSVEAAANTEAFF

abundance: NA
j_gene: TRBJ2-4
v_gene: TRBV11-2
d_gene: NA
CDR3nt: TGTGCCAGCAGCTTAGGGGCAGGGAAAAACATTCAGTACTTC
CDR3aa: CASSLGAGKNIQYF

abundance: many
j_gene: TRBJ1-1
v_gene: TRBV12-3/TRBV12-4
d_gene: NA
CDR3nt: TGTGCCAGCAGTTGGAGACCGGGACAAGAAGCTTTCTTT
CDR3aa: CASSWRPGQEAFF

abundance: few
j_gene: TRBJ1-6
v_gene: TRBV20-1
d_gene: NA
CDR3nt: TGCAGTGCTAGGAACATCCAAAATAATTCACCCCTCCACTTT
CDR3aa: CSARNIQNNSPLHF

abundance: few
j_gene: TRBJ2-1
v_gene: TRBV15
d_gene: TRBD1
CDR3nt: TGTGCCACCAGCAGGCCCGGGACAGGGGCCAACAATGAGCAGTTCTTC
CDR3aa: CATSRPGTGANNEQFF

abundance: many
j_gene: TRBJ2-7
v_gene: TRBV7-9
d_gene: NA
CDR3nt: TGTGCCAGCAGCCTGGACAAGTCCTACGAGCAGTACTTC
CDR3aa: CASSLDKSYEQYF

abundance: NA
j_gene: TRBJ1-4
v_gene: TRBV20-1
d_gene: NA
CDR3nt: TGCAGTGGAACCGGGACGGTCAATGAAAAACTGTTTTTT
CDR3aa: CSGTGTVNEKLFF

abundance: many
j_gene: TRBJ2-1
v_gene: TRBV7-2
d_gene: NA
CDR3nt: TGTGCCAGCAGCTCCCCCAATTTTGGCGTGCAGTTCTTC
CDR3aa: CASSSPNFGVQFF

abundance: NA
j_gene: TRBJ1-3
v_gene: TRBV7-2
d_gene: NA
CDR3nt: TGTGCCAGCAACACCATCCCTGGAAACACCATATATTTT
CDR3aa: CASNTIPGNTIYF

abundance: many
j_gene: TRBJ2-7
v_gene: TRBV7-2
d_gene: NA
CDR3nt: TGTGCCAGCAGCTCTCTCGACACGTCCTACGAGCAGTACTTC
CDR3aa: CASSSLDTSYEQYF

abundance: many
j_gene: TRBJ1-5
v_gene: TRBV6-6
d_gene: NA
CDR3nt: TGTGCCAGCACCGCGGGGGGCAATCAGCCCCAGCATTTT
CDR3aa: CASTAGGNQPQHF

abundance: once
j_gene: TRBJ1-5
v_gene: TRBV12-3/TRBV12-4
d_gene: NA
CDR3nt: TGTGCCAGCAGTTTTGATTTGAAGCTGGGAAGCAATCAGCCCCAGCATTTT
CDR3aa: CASSFDLKLGSNQPQHF

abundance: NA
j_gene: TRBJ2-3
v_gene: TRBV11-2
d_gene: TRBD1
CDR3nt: TGTGCCAGCAGCTTAGAAATGCAGGGACAGGACCTCACAGATACGCAGTATTTT
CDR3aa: CASSLEMQGQDLTDTQYF

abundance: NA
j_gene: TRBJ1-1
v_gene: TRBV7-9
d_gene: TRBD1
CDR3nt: TGTGCCAGCAGCTACGGGACAGATCAAGCTTTCTTT
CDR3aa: CASSYGTDQAFF

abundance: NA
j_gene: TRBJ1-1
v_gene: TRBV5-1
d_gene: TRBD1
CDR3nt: TGCGCCAGCAACCCTTACACAGGGGTAAACACTGAAGCTTTCTTT
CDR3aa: CASNPYTGVNTEAFF

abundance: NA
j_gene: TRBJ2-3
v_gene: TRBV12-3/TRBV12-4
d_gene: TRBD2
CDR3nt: TGTGCCAGCGGACTTGGGACTAGCGGGAGCACAGATACGCAGTATTTT
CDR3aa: CASGLGTSGSTDTQYF

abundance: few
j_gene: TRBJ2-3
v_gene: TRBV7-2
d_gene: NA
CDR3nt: TGTGCCAGCAGCTCCATGCAGCGGCGCACAGATACGCAGTATTTT
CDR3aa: CASSSMQRRTDTQYF

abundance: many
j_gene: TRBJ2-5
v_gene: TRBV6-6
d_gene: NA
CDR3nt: TGTGCCGGCGCACAGGGTGGAGGGCAGACCCAGTACTTC
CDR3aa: CAGAQGGGQTQYF

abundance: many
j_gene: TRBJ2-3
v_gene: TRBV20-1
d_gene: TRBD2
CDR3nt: TGCAGTGCTAAGCGGGGGGCCCGTGGGACAGATACGCAGTATTTT
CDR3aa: CSAKRGARGTDTQYF

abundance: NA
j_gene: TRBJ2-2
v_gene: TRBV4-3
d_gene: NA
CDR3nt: TGCGCCAGCAGCCAAGAATCGAATAGGGGGGACACCGGGGAGCTGTTTTTT
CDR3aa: CASSQESNRGDTGELFF

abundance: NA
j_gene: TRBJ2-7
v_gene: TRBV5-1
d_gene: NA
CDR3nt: TGCGCCAGCAGCTTGGGCGGGTTCTCCTACGAGCAGTACTTC
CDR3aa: CASSLGGFSYEQYF

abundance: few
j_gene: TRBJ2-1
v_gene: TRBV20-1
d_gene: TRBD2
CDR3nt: TGCAGTGCTTGGACTAGCGGGGGGGGCCCGTATCAGTTCTTC
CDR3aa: CSAWTSGGGPYQFF

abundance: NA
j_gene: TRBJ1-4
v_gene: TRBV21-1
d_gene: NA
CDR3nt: TGTGCCAGCAGAGGGAGCTCAACTAATGAAAAACTGTTTTTT
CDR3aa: CASRGSSTNEKLFF

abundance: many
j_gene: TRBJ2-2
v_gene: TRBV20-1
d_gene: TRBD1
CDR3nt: TGCAGTGCTTGGGACAGGGCGACCGGGGAGCTGTTTTTT
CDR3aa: CSAWDRATGELFF

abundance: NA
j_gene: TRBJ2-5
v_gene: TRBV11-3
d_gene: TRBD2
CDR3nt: TGTGCCAGCAGCTTCGGGACTAGTATCCAGACCCAGTACTTC
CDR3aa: CASSFGTSIQTQYF

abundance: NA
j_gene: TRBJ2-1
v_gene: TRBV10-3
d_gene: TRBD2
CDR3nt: TGTGCCATCAATCTAGCGGGGCCCTACAATGAGCAGTTCTTC
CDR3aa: CAINLAGPYNEQFF

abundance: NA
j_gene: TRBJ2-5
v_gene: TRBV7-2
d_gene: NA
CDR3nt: TGTGCCAGCAGCTTAGCCCCGACTTCTACGGAGACCCAGTACTTC
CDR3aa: CASSLAPTSTETQYF

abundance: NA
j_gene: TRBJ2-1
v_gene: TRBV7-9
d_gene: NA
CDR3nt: TGTGCCAGCAGCCCCCCCCCGACAGGCGGGTCCTACAATGAGCAGTTCTTC
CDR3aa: CASSPPPTGGSYNEQFF